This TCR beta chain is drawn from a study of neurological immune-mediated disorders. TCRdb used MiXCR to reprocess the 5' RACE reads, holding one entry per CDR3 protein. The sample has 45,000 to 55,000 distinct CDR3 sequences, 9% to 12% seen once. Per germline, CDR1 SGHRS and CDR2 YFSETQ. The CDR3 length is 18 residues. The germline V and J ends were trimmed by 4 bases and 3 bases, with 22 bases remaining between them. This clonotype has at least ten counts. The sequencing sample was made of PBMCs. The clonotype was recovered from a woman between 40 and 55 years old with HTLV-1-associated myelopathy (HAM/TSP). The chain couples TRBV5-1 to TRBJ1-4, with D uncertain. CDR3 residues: CASSVRVGLPGANEKLFF. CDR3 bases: TGCGCCAGCAGCGTGAGGGTCGGGCTTCCCGGGGCTAATGAAAAACTGTTTTTT.